The entry that follows covers one T cell receptor (beta chain) sequence. The data derive from a study of blood T cell repertoires in COVID-19. The assay was immunoSEQ multiplex PCR, and TCRdb's table has in-frame clones only and misses some. The table includes roughly 150,000 clones, 85% to 90% detected once. The V gene lost 4 bases and the J gene lost 2 bases, with 12 bases spanning the gap. The germline gives CDR1 SEHNR, CDR2 FQNEAQ (reference sequence). The CDR3 spans 14 residues. This receptor was identified in a man between 18 and 35 years old with COVID-19, enrolled during active disease. This sequence joins TRBV7-9 and TRBJ2-7; TRBD1 is a possible D gene (6 bases). The specimen was peripheral blood. The CDR3 DNA is TGTGCCAGCAGCTCCCGGGACACTCCCTACGAGCAGTACTTC. This codes for CASSSRDTPYEQYF.